Following are 19 T cell receptor beta chains from one sample sequenced in a study of T cell responses to AZD1222 COVID-19 vaccine. Produced via immunoSEQ multiplex PCR; TCRdb's table is partial and in-frame only. The data hold 150,000 or so clones, with about nine tenths observed a single time. Sequences were derived from peripheral blood, sampled 28 days after the second AZD1222 dose. These receptors were obtained from an adult who received the AZD1222 COVID-19 vaccine.

The chain combines TRBV4-3 with TRBJ2-6, with 7 bases that match TRBD1. CDR3 length equals 19 residues. The V gene's germline CDR1 is LGHNA and CDR2 YSLEER. V lost 4 bases to trimming and J lost 1 base; unmatched junction nucleotides: 13. The CDR3 spells CASSLTGTEGYSGANVLTF. In DNA, the CDR3 is TGCGCCAGCAGCCTTACCGGGACAGAGGGTTATTCTGGGGCCAACGTCCTGACTTTC.

The chain has TRBV25-1 and TRBJ2-7; D gene unclear. The CDR3 has 11 amino acids. Per germline, CDR1 MGHDK and CDR2 SYGVNS. Trimming shortened V by 3 bases and J by 0 bases, and 0 bases separated the two germline ends. DNA for the CDR3: TGTGCCAGCAGTGACTCCTACGAGCAGTACTTC. Translation: CASSDSYEQYF.

The gene calls are TRBV19 and TRBJ1-6; tentatively, D is TRBD1 (6 bases). From germline, CDR1 is LNHDA and CDR2 SQIVND (reference sequence). V lost 9 bases to trimming and J lost 15 bases, with 15 bases between them. This CDR3 has 11 amino acids. The CDR3 region has the DNA TGTGCCAGCAAGGGGGGGACTCTCCTCCACTTT. It encodes CASKGGTLLHF.

The chain joins TRBV4-2 to TRBJ2-7, with unresolved D. The CDR3 consists of 13 residues. The V gene's germline CDR1 is LGHNA and CDR2 YNFKEQ. V was pared by 1 base and J by 1 base, with 5 bases between. The DNA for the CDR3 is TGTGCCAGCAGCCAAGGATATTCCTACGAGCAGTACTTC. It encodes CASSQGYSYEQYF.

The J gene is TRBJ1-4, the V gene TRBV15; a possible D gene is TRBD1 (6 bases). Trimming stripped 3 bases from V and 7 bases from J, with 18 bases between. The germline V gene encodes CDR1 LNHNV and CDR2 YYDKDF (reference sequence). The CDR3 is 16 amino acids. CDR3 region: CATSRYQGQLGEKLFF. In nucleotides, the CDR3 is TGTGCCACCAGCAGGTACCAGGGGCAACTGGGTGAAAAACTGTTTTTT.

This clone appeared a single time. V and J are TRBV4-3 and TRBJ2-1; the D gene is possibly TRBD2 (6 bases). Trimming took 1 base from V and 8 from J, leaving 9 bases between them. This CDR3 has 13 amino acids. Germline loops: CDR1 LGHNA, CDR2 YSLEER. This chain's CDR3 is CASSQGRGDEQFF. As DNA, the CDR3 is TGCGCCAGCAGCCAAGGGCGGGGCGATGAGCAGTTCTTC.

The genes are TRBV12-3 or TRBV12-4 and TRBJ2-2; TRBD2 aligns across 7 bases. Trimming at V came to 11 bases and at J to 3 bases, leaving 3 bases not matched to a gene. The CDR3 is 12 amino acids. The DNA for the CDR3 is TGTGCCGGGGGGAGGGACACCGGGGAGCTGTTTTTT. Protein sequence: CAGGRDTGELFF.

This chain joins TRBV6-5 and TRBJ2-7; D is unresolved. V lost 7 bases and J 0 bases, leaving 13 bases between the germline ends. This CDR3 region has 14 residues. The germline V gene encodes CDR1 MNHEY and CDR2 SVGAGI. The CDR3: CASKATTTSYEQYF. CDR3 coding DNA: TGTGCCAGCAAGGCTACCACGACCTCCTACGAGCAGTACTTC.

V gene TRBV21-1 combines with J gene TRBJ2-5; the table's D call, TRBD1, was not checked against the DNA. TRBV21-1 is a known pseudogene. This CDR3 has 16 residues. CDR3 coding DNA: TGTGCCAGCAGCAAAGAAATACGGGACATCCAAGAGACCCAGTACTTC. Translating it yields CASSKEIRDIQETQYF.

The genes are TRBV12-3 or TRBV12-4 and TRBJ1-5, with a weak D call TRBD1 (5 bases). The germline V and J ends were trimmed by 3 bases and 11 bases, with 11 bases remaining between them. The CDR3 runs 12 residues. The chain's CDR3 is CASSFGGRAQHF. CDR3 DNA sequence: TGTGCCAGCAGTTTTGGGGGTCGAGCCCAGCATTTT.

The gene calls are TRBV7-2 and TRBJ1-2; no reliable D call. This CDR3 comprises 13 residues. The ends were cut back, 4 bases at V and 5 bases at J, with 11 bases in the middle. Looked up from germline, CDR1 is SGHTA and CDR2 is FQGNSA. DNA of the CDR3: TGTGCCAGCAGCTACGGGATTAAATATGGCTACACCTTC. Translation: CASSYGIKYGYTF.

The chain links TRBV19 to TRBJ1-1; TRBD1 is a possible D gene (6 bases). Trimming pared 5 bases from V and 8 bases from J, leaving 15 bases between. This CDR3 is built from 13 residues. Germline V gene data show CDR1 as LNHDA and CDR2 as SQIVND (reference sequence). The CDR3 protein is CASSPQGLREAFF. In DNA, the CDR3 is TGTGCCAGTAGTCCCCAGGGGTTGAGGGAAGCTTTCTTT.

The chain links TRBV9 to TRBJ1-5, with no clear D. Germline CDR1 reads SGDLS; CDR2 reads YYNGEE. The V end lost 0 bases, the J end lost 4 bases, and 8 bases lay between the germline ends. CDR3 length: 14 amino acids. The CDR3 DNA reads TGTGCCAGCAGCGTAGGGGCGGCGAATCAGCCCCAGCATTTT. Translating gives CASSVGAANQPQHF.

This clone showed up just once. The junction differs from germline at one of its ends, possibly a read error. The chain recombines TRBV7-6 with TRBJ1-2; D gene unclear. Germline values: CDR1 SGHVS, CDR2 FNYEAQ. The CDR3 is 11 amino acids. CDR3 residues: CASSLGRGEAF. Here the CDR3 DNA reads TGTGCCAGCAGCTTAGGGCGCGGGGAGGCCTTC.

V and J are TRBV27 and TRBJ2-7; D call uncertain. This CDR3 contains 11 residues. The V gene's germline CDR1 is MNHEY and CDR2 SMNVEV (reference sequence). V was shortened by 6 bases and J by 7 bases, with 10 bases between the two germline ends. CDR3: CASRTSVEQYF. CDR3 DNA: TGTGCCAGCAGGACATCGGTGGAGCAGTACTTC.

V and J are TRBV6-5 and TRBJ1-5; D not certain. The CDR3 has 13 residues. CDR1 is MNHEY, CDR2 SVGAGI, per germline. V lost 0 bases to trimming and J lost 5 bases, with 5 bases between them. This CDR3 reads CASSYSTDQPQHF. CDR3 in DNA: TGTGCCAGCAGTTACTCTACGGATCAGCCCCAGCATTTT.

The gene calls are TRBV30 and TRBJ2-3; D is ambiguous. Germline V gene sequence: CDR1 GTSNPN, CDR2 SVGIG (reference sequence). V was pared by 2 bases and J by 1 base, with 10 bases between. There are 14 residues in the CDR3. Here the CDR3 DNA reads TGTGCCTGGAGTCTACAGCCGCGCACAGATACGCAGTATTTT. It is translated as CAWSLQPRTDTQYF.

J is TRBJ2-1 and V is TRBV15; D gene unclear. V gave up 0 bases and J gave up 2 bases, with 14 bases separating them. In germline, CDR1 is LNHNV, CDR2 YYDKDF (reference sequence). This CDR3 has 17 residues. Here the CDR3 reads CATSRDRLVLPYNEQFF. The CDR3 region has the DNA TGTGCCACCAGCAGAGATCGTCTTGTTTTACCCTACAATGAGCAGTTCTTC.

The rearrangement joins TRBV6-1 to TRBJ2-7; TRBD2 matches at 7 bases. CDR1 and CDR2 from the germline V gene are MNHNS and SASEGT. This CDR3 is 15 amino acids long. V shed 1 base, J shed 6 bases, and the junction held 9 bases outside the gene matches. The CDR3 region is CASSEEILAAGEQYF. The DNA of the CDR3 is TGTGCCAGCAGTGAAGAGATCCTAGCGGCGGGCGAGCAGTACTTC.